The rows below give T cell receptor beta chains drawn from one sample of a study of patients and donors after allogeneic stem cell transplantation. TCRdb redid the calling of the RT-PCR reads with MiXCR, one entry per CDR3 protein. The sample shows fewer than 250,000 distinct CDR3 sequences, 13% to 15% of them seen only once. The sequenced sample consisted of blood, either unsorted or a sorted T cell fraction (not recorded which). Receptor source: a human donor who was either an allogeneic HSCT recipient or a stem cell or donor lymphocyte infusion donor (not recorded which). It is not recorded whose cells these are; they may come from a transplant donor. The CDR3 runs from the conserved cysteine through the conserved F or W. D genes are given only for firm matches. Some rows have no size entry. The others give once, few or many, or a class for an expanded clone.

d_call j_call clone_size v_call cdr3_nt cdr3_aa
. TRBJ1-1 few TRBV6-2/TRBV6-3 TGTGCCAGCAGTCCCCCGTTTTTGGGCAGGGGCACTGAAGCTTTCTTT CASSPPFLGRGTEAFF
TRBD2 TRBJ2-7 . TRBV24-1 TGTGCCACCAGTGACTCCCTAACTAGCGGGAGGACCGAGCAGTACTTC CATSDSLTSGRTEQYF
. TRBJ2-2 few TRBV7-2 TGTGCCAGCAGCTTAGGGGTTGGCGGGACCGGGGAGCTGTTTTTT CASSLGVGGTGELFF
TRBD2 TRBJ2-1 . TRBV2 TGTGCCAGCATCCCGGGGACTAGCTTCGTGGATGAGCAGTTCTTC CASIPGTSFVDEQFF
. TRBJ2-6 . TRBV11-1 TGTGCCAGCAGCCGAAAGGGGCAGGCCGACTACTCTGGGGCCAACGTCCTGACTTTC CASSRKGQADYSGANVLTF
. TRBJ2-5 few TRBV19 TGTGCCAGTAAAGTCCGGGGAGGAGTAGAGACCCAGTACTTC CASKVRGGVETQYF
. TRBJ2-1 many TRBV15 TGTGCCACCAGCAGAGAAGGACGAAATGAGCAGTTCTTC CATSREGRNEQFF
. TRBJ1-5 few TRBV28 TGTGCCAGCAGAGGCGGGGGCCCCAATCAGCCCCAGCATTTT CASRGGGPNQPQHF
. TRBJ1-5 many TRBV20-1 TGCAGTGCTCACGACACCCGCAATCAGCCCCAGCATTTT CSAHDTRNQPQHF
TRBD2 TRBJ2-7 few TRBV3-1 TGTGCCAGCAGCCAAGATCTTTTCGGGGGGGGCTCCTACGAGCAGTACTTC CASSQDLFGGGSYEQYF
. TRBJ1-5 . TRBV2 TGTGCCAGCAGTGTACGGGGGAGCAATCAGCCCCAGCATTTT CASSVRGSNQPQHF
TRBD1 TRBJ2-7 few TRBV4-2 TGTGCCAGCAGCCAAGGGACCGGGACAGTCATGGACGAGCAGTACTTC CASSQGTGTVMDEQYF
. TRBJ2-1 . TRBV20-1 TGCAGTGCCGAGGGGGTGAGCCCATACAATGAGCAGTTCTTC CSAEGVSPYNEQFF
. TRBJ2-3 few TRBV7-8 TGTGCCAGCATCAGGGGAGGTGACACAGATACGCAGTATTTT CASIRGGDTDTQYF
TRBD2 TRBJ2-3 few TRBV4-2 TGTGCCAGCAGCCGGACTAGCGGGGGGACCACAGATACGCAGTATTTT CASSRTSGGTTDTQYF
TRBD2 TRBJ2-5 few TRBV4-2 TGTGCCAGCAGCCAAGAAACTAGCGGGGGGGCCTATGGAGAGACCCAGTACTTC CASSQETSGGAYGETQYF
TRBD1 TRBJ1-4 . TRBV5-1 TGCGCCAGCAGCCCAGGGACAGCCAAAAATGAAAAACTGTTTTTT CASSPGTAKNEKLFF
TRBD2 TRBJ2-2 . TRBV20-1 TGCAGTGTCCAGCGGGGGGGGAACACCGGGGAGCTGTTTTTT CSVQRGGNTGELFF
. TRBJ1-2 many TRBV14 TGTGCCAGCAGCGGAAGTCTCGCGGATGGCTACACCTTC CASSGSLADGYTF
. TRBJ2-2 few TRBV5-1 TGCGCCAGCAGCAGAGAAGGGGGGCCGGGAACCGGGGAGCTGTTTTTT CASSREGGPGTGELFF
. TRBJ2-2 many TRBV5-1 TGCGCCAGCAGCCTAGACAGTCACACCGGGGAGCTGTTTTTT CASSLDSHTGELFF
TRBD2 TRBJ2-5 many TRBV5-1 TGCGCCAGCAGCTGGACCCTAGCGGGAGGGAGGCAAGAGACCCAGTACTTC CASSWTLAGGRQETQYF
. TRBJ2-1 many TRBV12-3/TRBV12-4 TGTGCCAGCGGTCTTGCGGGGTTCTCCTACAATGAGCAGTTCTTC CASGLAGFSYNEQFF
TRBD1 TRBJ2-2 many TRBV30 TGTGCCTGGTACCCGGGACAGTCGATTAGCGGGGAGCTGTTTTTT CAWYPGQSISGELFF
. TRBJ2-4 few TRBV3-1 TGTGCCAGCAGCCAGGGACTTGGTGGCATTCAGTACTTC CASSQGLGGIQYF
. TRBJ1-1 many TRBV5-1 TGCGCCAGCAGCTTGGCCACGACAAGGGTGAACACTGAAGCTTTCTTT CASSLATTRVNTEAFF
TRBD1 TRBJ2-1 . TRBV9 TGTGCCAGCAGCCCCAGGGGGACAGCCTACAATGAGCAGTTCTTC CASSPRGTAYNEQFF
. TRBJ1-5 . TRBV20-1 TGCAGTGCTAGTATGGGGCAGGGTGGTCAGCCCCAGCATTTT CSASMGQGGQPQHF
TRBD2 TRBJ2-2 few TRBV16 TGTGCCAGCAGTCGCGACCGGGGGGAGCTGGTTTTT CASSRDRGELVF
. TRBJ2-7 many TRBV30 TGTGCCTGGAGTCGACAGGCCTACGAGCAGTACTTC CAWSRQAYEQYF
. TRBJ2-2 many TRBV5-1 TGCGCCAGCAGCTTGTACGGGGAGCTGTTTTTT CASSLYGELFF
. TRBJ2-7 many TRBV7-6 TGTGCCAGCAGCCCAGAACAGTACTCCTACGAGCAGTACTTC CASSPEQYSYEQYF
TRBD1 TRBJ1-1 many TRBV6-1 TGTGCCAGCAGTGGTGATACAGGGGGCGTTGCTGAAGCTTTCTTT CASSGDTGGVAEAFF
. TRBJ1-5 . TRBV30 TGTGCCTGGAGCAGGGGAGGGGGTGGACAGCCCCAGCATTTT CAWSRGGGGQPQHF
TRBD2 TRBJ2-5 many TRBV5-1 TGCGCCAGCAGCTCGGGACTAGTGAGAGAGACCCAGTACTTC CASSSGLVRETQYF
TRBD2 TRBJ2-3 many TRBV12-3/TRBV12-4 TGTGCCAGCAGTTTACGGGGGGGCGGGACAGATACGCAGTATTTT CASSLRGGGTDTQYF
TRBD2 TRBJ2-2 few TRBV28 TGTGCCAGCAGTTTGCCGGGGGGGGGAACAACGCCCGGGGAGCTGTTTTTT CASSLPGGGTTPGELFF
. TRBJ1-2 few TRBV20-1 TGCAGTGCTCAGGGCGGGGGAGGGCCTGTTGGTAACTATGGCTACACCTTC CSAQGGGGPVGNYGYTF
. TRBJ1-1 . TRBV18 TGTGCCAGCTCACCACCTCGCGAGACTGAAGCTTTCTTT CASSPPRETEAFF
. TRBJ1-6 few TRBV19 TGTGCCAGTAGCGGACACTACTTTAATTCACCCCTCCACTTT CASSGHYFNSPLHF
. TRBJ1-1 few TRBV7-9 TGTGCCAGCAGTACTGGACAGATGATAAGGACTGAAGCTTTCTTT CASSTGQMIRTEAFF
. TRBJ1-1 many TRBV5-1 TGCGCCAGCAGCTTGACCGCCCAGGGTATGAACACTGAAGCTTTCTTT CASSLTAQGMNTEAFF
. TRBJ2-5 few TRBV12-3/TRBV12-4 TGTGCCAGCAGTTTAGTAGTAAACGCAGGGACCCAGTACTTC CASSLVVNAGTQYF
. TRBJ2-1 few TRBV5-1 TGCGCCAGCAGCTTGGTGTCTTGGGGATACAATGAGCAGTTCTTC CASSLVSWGYNEQFF